Included here is one T cell receptor beta chain sequence, with context. These data come from a study of blood T cell repertoires in COVID-19. Study in general: From T cells, B-cell-depleted T cells, or PBMCs came the material, which was cDNA or gDNA.

As originally analysed: Reference gene primer amplification yielded estimated nucleated cell counts. TCRdb's table, derived via immunoSEQ multiplex PCR, lists solely in-frame clones and lacks some. That table is the source of V, J and clone size, and D and trimming were worked out from the DNA. The profile shows approximately 140,000 clones, 81% of them singletons. V lost 5 bases, J lost 4 bases, and 7 bases stayed unmatched. CDR1 is LNHNV and CDR2 is YYDKDF in the germline V gene (reference sequence). The CDR3 is made up of 14 amino acids. This TCR was recovered from a human donor with acute or convalescent COVID-19. The donor label of this sample is uncertain. The genes are TRBV15 and TRBJ1-1, with 7 bases lining up with TRBD1. The sample consisted of peripheral blood. CDR3 coding DNA: TGTGCCACCAGCCCCCGCGGGACAGTCACTGAAGCTTTCTTT. Residues: CATSPRGTVTEAFF.